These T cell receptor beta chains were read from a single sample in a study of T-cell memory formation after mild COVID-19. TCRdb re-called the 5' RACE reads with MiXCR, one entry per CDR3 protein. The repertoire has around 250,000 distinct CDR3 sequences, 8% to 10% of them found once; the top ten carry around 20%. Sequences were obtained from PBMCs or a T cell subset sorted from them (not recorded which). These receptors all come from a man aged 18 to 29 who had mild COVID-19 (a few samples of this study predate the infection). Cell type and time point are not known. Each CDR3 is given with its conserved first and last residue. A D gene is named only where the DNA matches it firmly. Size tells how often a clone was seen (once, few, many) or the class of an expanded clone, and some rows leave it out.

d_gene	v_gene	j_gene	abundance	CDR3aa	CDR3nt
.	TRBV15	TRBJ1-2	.	CATSREDRYGYTF	TGTGCCACCAGCAGAGAGGACCGCTATGGCTACACCTTC
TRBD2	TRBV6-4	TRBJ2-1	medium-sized	CASSEAGGSYNEQFF	TGTGCCAGCAGTGAAGCGGGGGGCTCCTACAATGAGCAGTTCTTC
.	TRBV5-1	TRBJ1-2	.	CASSLGGEPGYTF	TGCGCCAGCAGCTTAGGGGGGGAACCTGGCTACACCTTC
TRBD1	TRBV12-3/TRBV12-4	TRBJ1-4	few	CASRTDRAGEKLFF	TGTGCCAGCAGAACTGACAGGGCGGGGGAAAAACTGTTTTTT
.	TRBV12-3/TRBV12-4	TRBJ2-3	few	CASSWGSGTQYF	TGTGCCAGCAGTTGGGGGTCGGGTACGCAGTATTTT
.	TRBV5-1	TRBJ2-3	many	CASSLTDHTDTQYF	TGCGCCAGCAGCTTGACAGACCACACAGATACGCAGTATTTT
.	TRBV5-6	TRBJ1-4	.	CASSSTPGEGEKLFF	TGTGCCAGCAGCTCCACGCCAGGGGAAGGAGAAAAACTGTTTTTT
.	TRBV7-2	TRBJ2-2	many	CASSLYTGELFF	TGTGCCAGCAGCTTGTACACCGGGGAGCTGTTTTTT
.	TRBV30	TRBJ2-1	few	CAARGGNNEQFF	TGTGCCGCTAGGGGCGGAAACAATGAGCAGTTCTTC
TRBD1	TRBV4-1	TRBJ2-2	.	CASSSTGGTGELFF	TGCGCCAGCAGCTCAACAGGGGGCACCGGGGAGCTGTTTTTT